The next 32 T cell receptor beta chains were all read from a single sample in a study of cytomegalovirus exposure and HLA in healthy donors. PCR primers comprised 60 Vbeta and 13 Jbeta primers. Here immunoSEQ multiplex PCR was the method, and the copy in TCRdb shows in-frame clones only, minus some. The sample consists of over 100,000 clones, about 72% of them appearing once. The sequencing sample was made of PBMCs. The receptor set was obtained from a female donor in good health and CMV-seronegative.

The chain's CDR3 is CASSYGISSPLHF. The CDR3 DNA reads TGTGCCAGCAGTTATGGTATAAGCTCACCCCTCCACTTT. The rearrangement uses TRBV6-5 and TRBJ1-6; no clear D gene. Trimming left V 3 bases short and J 10 bases short, with 10 bases between. The CDR3 is 13 amino acids. Looked up from germline, CDR1 is MNHEY and CDR2 is SVGAGI.

This clone was recorded a few times. Other DNA variants within this sample encode the same CDR3. This sequence joins TRBV6-5 and TRBJ2-1, with 10 bases lining up with TRBD2. V was pared by 0 bases and J by 6 bases, with 2 bases of the junction left unmatched. The CDR3 is 15 amino acids. Germline V gene sequence: CDR1 MNHEY, CDR2 SVGAGI. The DNA for the CDR3 is TGTGCCAGCAGTTACTCGCTAGCGGGAGTCAATGAGCAGTTCTTC. Translating gives CASSYSLAGVNEQFF.

The genes are TRBV18 and TRBJ2-1; 11 nucleotides align to TRBD2. This CDR3 has 14 residues. Per germline, CDR1 KGHSH and CDR2 LQKENI. The ends lost 6 bases at V and 3 bases at J; junction bases unmatched: 1. The CDR3 region has the DNA TGTGCCAGCTCCGGGACTAGCGGCTACAATGAGCAGTTCTTC. Its protein is CASSGTSGYNEQFF.

This rearrangement joins TRBV9 to TRBJ2-7, with TRBD1 matching over 8 bases. The CDR3 has 17 amino acids. Germline-derived CDR1 and CDR2 are SGDLS and YYNGEE. V gave up 0 bases and J gave up 4 bases; unmatched junction bases: 12. For the CDR3, the DNA is TGTGCCAGCAGCGTAGCCGAGGACAGGGATTGGCGGTACGAGCAGTACTTC. Translated, it gives CASSVAEDRDWRYEQYF.

This clone was seen only once. V gene TRBV15 combines with J gene TRBJ2-5; 8 bases are a match to TRBD2. Germline CDR1 and CDR2: LNHNV and YYDKDF (reference sequence). V trimming: 6 bases; J trimming: 5 bases; junction bases outside the gene matches: 8. The CDR3 has 14 residues. CDR3 nucleotides: TGTGCCACCAGTAGGGCGGGGGGTGTGGAGACCCAGTACTTC. Amino acid sequence: CATSRAGGVETQYF.

The chain employs TRBV27 and TRBJ2-7; TRBD2 matches 7 bases. CDR3 length: 16 residues. Per germline, CDR1 MNHEY and CDR2 SMNVEV (reference sequence). The ends lost 5 bases at V and 7 bases at J; junction bases unmatched: 17. The CDR3 DNA is TGTGCCAGCAGTCCCTCCCGGGGGGTCGGTGGTAGGGAGCAGTACTTC. As protein: CASSPSRGVGGREQYF.

The rearrangement uses TRBV15 and TRBJ2-7, with D possibly TRBD1 on 5 matching bases. V was pared by 2 bases and J by 5 bases, with 13 bases between. CDR1 LNHNV and CDR2 YYDKDF come from the germline V gene (reference sequence). This CDR3 region has 14 residues. CDR3 loop: CATSRTPGFHEQYF. The CDR3 DNA sequence: TGTGCCACCAGCAGAACTCCAGGGTTCCACGAGCAGTACTTC.

V and J are TRBV7-2 and TRBJ2-7; tentatively, D is TRBD2 (5 bases). The CDR3 sequence is 12 residues long. In germline, CDR1 is SGHTA, CDR2 FQGNSA. Trimming shortened V by 3 bases and J by 5 bases, and 8 bases separated the two germline ends. The chain's CDR3 is CASSFGRDEQYF. The CDR3 DNA is TGTGCCAGCAGCTTCGGGCGGGACGAGCAGTACTTC.

The chain recombines TRBV4-1 with TRBJ1-2, with 8 bases that match TRBD1. The CDR3 runs to 16 residues. V dropped 4 bases and J dropped 4; count of bases not matched to a gene: 11. Germline V CDR1 and CDR2: MGHRA, YSYEKL. CDR3 sequence: CASSRSRTGSPYGYTF. As DNA, the CDR3 is TGCGCCAGCAGCCGAAGCCGGACAGGGAGCCCCTATGGCTACACCTTC.

There are a few counts of this clone. The chain combines TRBV5-4 with TRBJ1-1; D uncertain. V was shortened by 2 bases and J by 3 bases, with 5 bases between the two germline ends. Germline values: CDR1 SGHNT, CDR2 YYREEE (reference sequence). This CDR3 region has 12 residues. DNA for the CDR3: TGTGCCAGCAGCTTAGAGGACACTGAAGCTTTCTTT. Its translation: CASSLEDTEAFF.

The CDR3 protein is CASSLGGTVNYGYTF. For the CDR3, the DNA is TGTGCCAGCAGTTTAGGCGGGACGGTAAACTATGGCTACACCTTC. This chain connects TRBV28 to TRBJ1-2, with D perhaps matching TRBD1 (5 bases). Trimming left V 2 bases short and J 2 bases short, with 12 bases between. Germline V gene sequence: CDR1 MDHEN, CDR2 SYDVKM. The CDR3 has 15 amino acids.

The chain links TRBV30 to TRBJ1-5; D is ambiguous. Germline CDR1 GTSNPN, CDR2 SVGIG (reference sequence). The CDR3 runs to 17 residues. The V and J ends lost 4 bases and 0 bases respectively, with 19 bases between them. DNA for the CDR3: TGTGCCTGGATACCCGGATTTCGGAGTGATAGCAATCAGCCCCAGCATTTT. It specifies CAWIPGFRSDSNQPQHF.

This clone has a count of ten or more. A read error may account for a junction end that differs from germline. Other DNA sequences in this specimen translate into the identical CDR3. The chain joins TRBV7-7 to TRBJ2-2; the D is unclear. This CDR3 is built from 13 residues. CDR1 is SSHAT and CDR2 is FNYEAQ in the germline V gene (reference sequence). The CDR3, as DNA: TGTGCTAGCAGCGCCACAGAAACCGGGGAGCTGTTTTTT. Its protein is CASSATETGELFF.

The chain recombines TRBV30 with TRBJ2-5; tentative D call: TRBD2 (6 bases). Trimming removed 0 bases at V and 3 bases at J, with 17 bases between. CDR3 length: 16 residues. The V gene's germline CDR1 is GTSNPN and CDR2 SVGIG (reference sequence). The CDR3 DNA reads TGTGCCTGGAGTGTGGGAGGTGACTTCGGGGAAGAGACCCAGTACTTC. Amino acids: CAWSVGGDFGEETQYF.

This chain uses TRBV11-1 with TRBJ1-5; D uncertain. Germline V CDR1 and CDR2: SGHAT, FQDESV (reference sequence). The CDR3 has 13 residues. The V end lost 6 bases, the J end lost 5 bases, and 11 bases lay between the germline ends. The CDR3 DNA reads as TGTGCCAGCAGTCTCGACGGGGATCAGCCCCAGCATTTT. Amino acids: CASSLDGDQPQHF.

The table lists this clone with a few counts. This rearrangement joins TRBV9 to TRBJ2-7, with D tentatively TRBD1 (6 bases). The CDR3 totals 13 residues. The ends were cut back, 4 bases at V and 6 bases at J, with 14 bases in the middle. CDR1 is SGDLS, CDR2 YYNGEE, per germline. This CDR3 reads CASSPWTVGEQYF. The CDR3 DNA reads as TGTGCCAGCAGCCCTTGGACAGTTGGCGAGCAGTACTTC.

The chain uses TRBV10-3 and TRBJ2-7; 11 bases map to TRBD2. V shed 5 bases and J 1 base; nucleotides not matched to a gene: 4. The germline gives CDR1 ENHRY, CDR2 SYGVKD. The length of the CDR3 is 15 residues. DNA for the CDR3: TGTGCCATCAGTCTGACTAGCGGGGTATCCTACGAGCAGTACTTC. It translates to CAISLTSGVSYEQYF.

This chain links TRBV28 with TRBJ1-5; TRBD1 agrees at 9 bases. The CDR3 is 14 amino acids. The ends lost 6 bases at V and 7 bases at J; junction bases unmatched: 7. Germline lookup yields CDR1 MDHEN and CDR2 SYDVKM. The CDR3 reads CASRVTGGGQPQHF. CDR3 DNA sequence: TGTGCCAGCAGAGTGACAGGGGGAGGGCAGCCCCAGCATTTT.

This clone was seen a handful of times. The chain employs TRBV11-2 and TRBJ1-2, with D perhaps matching TRBD1 (5 bases). The CDR3 consists of 17 residues. V was cut by 2 bases and J by 2 bases, with 18 bases left in between. From germline, CDR1 is SGHAT and CDR2 FQNNGV. The CDR3 DNA reads as TGTGCCAGCAGCTTACTTGGGAGGGGCTCCCGCAACTATGGCTACACCTTC. Protein sequence: CASSLLGRGSRNYGYTF.

This clone was counted between two and nine times. CDR3 coding DNA: TGTGCCAGCAGTTACCTGCAGGCTGATCAGCCCCAGCATTTT. Protein product: CASSYLQADQPQHF. V gene TRBV6-6 combines with J gene TRBJ1-5, with D unresolved. Trimming shortened V by 2 bases and J by 5 bases, and 10 bases separated the two germline ends. CDR1 and CDR2 (germline): MNHNY, SVGAGI (reference sequence). CDR3 length: 14 amino acids.

This chain uses TRBV28 with TRBJ2-1; the match to TRBD2 covers 10 bases. Germline V lookup: CDR1 MDHEN, CDR2 SYDVKM. This CDR3 comprises 14 residues. The V segment lost 5 bases and the J segment 6 bases; nucleotides outside the gene matches: 4. The CDR3 DNA reads TGTGCCAGCAGTGAGCGGGAGGGCCGCAATGAGCAGTTCTTC. Translating gives CASSEREGRNEQFF.

This clone was observed once. The chain links TRBV29-1 to TRBJ1-1; no clear D gene. The CDR3 extends over 13 amino acids. Germline CDR1 SQVTM, CDR2 ANQGSEA. The ends were cut back, 2 bases at V and 4 bases at J, with 11 bases in the middle. CDR3 residues: CSVERAGSTEAFF. The CDR3 DNA follows: TGCAGCGTTGAAAGGGCGGGAAGCACTGAAGCTTTCTTT.

The V call is TRBV29-1, the J call TRBJ2-5, with unresolved D. From germline, CDR1 is SQVTM and CDR2 ANQGSEA. This CDR3 is 13 amino acids long. Trimming shortened V by 5 bases and J by 1 base, and 11 bases separated the two germline ends. The CDR3 bases are TGCAGCGTTCGTCGAGGAGTCCAAGAGACCCAGTACTTC. Residues: CSVRRGVQETQYF.

This chain uses TRBV4-2 with TRBJ2-3; 14 nucleotides agree with TRBD2. With V trimmed by 2 bases and J by 6 bases, 10 bases remained unmatched. Germline V gene sequence: CDR1 LGHNA, CDR2 YNFKEQ. This CDR3 has 18 residues. CDR3: CASSQHAGTSGRGDTQYF. The DNA for the CDR3 is TGTGCCAGCAGCCAACATGCCGGGACTAGCGGGAGAGGGGATACGCAGTATTTT.

This sequence joins TRBV6-5 and TRBJ2-7; tentative D call: TRBD2 (6 bases). V was trimmed by 9 bases and J by 0 bases, leaving 18 bases between them. This CDR3 region has 15 residues. The germline V gene encodes CDR1 MNHEY and CDR2 SVGAGI. The CDR3 nucleotides read TGTGCCAGTAGCCCTCCGGGGAGGAGCTCCTACGAGCAGTACTTC. Amino acids: CASSPPGRSSYEQYF.

Written as DNA, the CDR3 is TGTGCCAGCAGGCGAACGAGACAGGGGAGCACCGGGGAGCTGTTTTTT. Amino acid sequence: CASRRTRQGSTGELFF. The chain links TRBV11-2 to TRBJ2-2; 8 positions agree with TRBD1. The ends lost 6 bases at V and 4 bases at J; junction bases unmatched: 10. Germline CDR1 SGHAT, CDR2 FQNNGV. The CDR3 runs 16 residues.

The CDR3 coding sequence is TGTGCCAGCAGTGAAGGGAGGACCAAGCAGTTCTTC. Its translation: CASSEGRTKQFF. The chain carries TRBV6-1 and TRBJ2-1; the D gene is possibly TRBD2 (5 bases). Germline loops: CDR1 MNHNS, CDR2 SASEGT. V was cut by 1 base and J by 11 bases, with 9 bases left in between. This CDR3 spans 12 amino acids.

As for this clone: The junction and the germline gene differ at one end; a read error may be behind it. The chain uses TRBV10-3 and TRBJ1-2, with TRBD1 matching 7 bases. This CDR3 comprises 13 residues. From germline, CDR1 is ENHRY and CDR2 SYGVKD. The CDR3 reads CAILTGEAYDYTF. CDR3 nucleotides: TGTGCCATCTTAACAGGGGAGGCGTATGACTACACCTTC.

The rearrangement joins TRBV7-8 to TRBJ2-7; no definite D call. The V end lost 1 base, the J end lost 3 bases, and 10 bases lay between the germline ends. Per the germline V gene, CDR1 is SGHVS and CDR2 is FQNEAQ. The CDR3 is 14 amino acids. CDR3 sequence: CASSLGRRIYEQYF. The CDR3 nucleotides are TGTGCCAGCAGCTTAGGGCGGCGGATCTACGAGCAGTACTTC.

The CDR3 sequence: CASSEAGSNQPQHF. As DNA, the CDR3 is TGTGCCAGCAGTGAAGCCGGTAGCAATCAGCCCCAGCATTTT. The chain uses TRBV6-1 and TRBJ1-5; no clear D gene. CDR3 length equals 14 residues. The germline V gene encodes CDR1 MNHNS and CDR2 SASEGT. With 0 bases removed from V and 0 bases from J, the gap between germline ends came to 3 bases.

V and J are TRBV27 and TRBJ2-2; 10 bases fit TRBD1. The ends lost 3 bases at V and 5 bases at J; junction bases unmatched: 15. The length of the CDR3 is 19 residues. Germline lookup yields CDR1 MNHEY and CDR2 SMNVEV (reference sequence). The CDR3 region is CASSFLFSTGQGYTGELFF. DNA of the CDR3: TGTGCCAGCAGTTTTCTTTTTTCCACGGGACAGGGGTATACCGGGGAGCTGTTTTTT.

The chain carries TRBV28 and TRBJ1-2, with 8 bases aligning to TRBD1. The CDR3 is 15 amino acids. Trimming took 0 bases from V and 10 from J; bases not matched to a gene: 10. The V gene's germline CDR1 is MDHEN and CDR2 SYDVKM. The DNA for the CDR3 is TGTGCCAGCAGTTTATGGTCTCCGGGACAGGCCTACTACACCTTC. This gives the protein CASSLWSPGQAYYTF.